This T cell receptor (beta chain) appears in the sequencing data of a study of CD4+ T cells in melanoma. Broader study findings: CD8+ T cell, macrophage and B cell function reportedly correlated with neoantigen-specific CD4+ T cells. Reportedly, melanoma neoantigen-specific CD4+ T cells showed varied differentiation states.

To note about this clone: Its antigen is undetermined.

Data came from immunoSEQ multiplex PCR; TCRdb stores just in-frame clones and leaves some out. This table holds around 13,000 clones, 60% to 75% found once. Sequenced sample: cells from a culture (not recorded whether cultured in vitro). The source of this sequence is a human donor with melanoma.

The DNA of the CDR3 is TGTGCCAGCAGCTTGGGCCTGGCGAAAGTCGAGCAGTACTTC. Translating it yields CASSLGLAKVEQYF. The chain is built from TRBV11-2 and TRBJ2-7; D is ambiguous. The V gene's germline CDR1 is SGHAT and CDR2 FQNNGV. The CDR3 has 14 residues. Trimming removed 3 bases from V and 6 bases from J, with 15 bases in between.